These T cell receptor beta chains were read from a single sample in a study of blood T cell repertoires in COVID-19. Clones were read by immunoSEQ multiplex PCR, and TCRdb kept only the in-frame ones, dropping some. The sample shows 240,000 or so clones, around 85% of them seen only once. Sample: peripheral blood. Receptors were obtained from a woman of 80 years or more with acute or convalescent COVID-19. The conserved cysteine and the conserved F or W are not part of the CDR3 here. Each record gives: J gene, V gene, CDR3 protein.

TRBJ1-4 | TRBV5-6 | ASSLVGRGEGNEKLF
TRBJ1-1 | TRBV11-1 | ASSYRTGSEAF
TRBJ2-5 | TRBV5-8 | ASSLEGRGGETQY
TRBJ1-2 | TRBV2 | ASSYQGNYGYT
TRBJ1-1 | TRBV27 | ASRGGGNTEAF
TRBJ2-3 | TRBV18 | ASSPLEADTQY
TRBJ2-1 | TRBV4-1 | ASSQGLAGGYNEQF
TRBJ1-4 | TRBV15 | ATSRDRGITNEKLF
TRBJ2-7 | TRBV11-3 | ASSSLGQGALSYEQY
TRBJ1-4 | TRBV7-9 | ASSPTKGQQLNEKLF
TRBJ1-1 | TRBV6-1 | ASSEALAIWGTEAF
TRBJ1-5 | TRBV28 | ASTSTGSNQPQH
TRBJ2-2 | TRBV6-1 | ASSGRTVSNTGELF
TRBJ2-6 | TRBV5-4 | ASTPLGTGEAGANVLT
TRBJ2-1 | TRBV6-6 | ASSQWVRRGAENEQF
TRBJ1-3 | TRBV11-2 | ASSLGTGVLGGNTIY
TRBJ2-3 | TRBV7-6 | ASSPRTSGVTDTQY
TRBJ1-5 | TRBV11-2 | ASSLVRSGGNQPQH
TRBJ1-3 | TRBV5-1 | ASSRSGDRGLRTIY
TRBJ1-6 | TRBV7-9 | ASSLRREAPLH
TRBJ2-5 | TRBV21-1 | ASSKLGSGGYQETQY
TRBJ2-6 | TRBV6-2/TRBV6-3 | ASSQWTGGIPGANVLT
TRBJ2-6 | TRBV7-2 | ASSRTGVSGANVLT
TRBJ2-2 | TRBV3-1/TRBV3-2 | ASSQTRSNTGELF
TRBJ1-5 | TRBV28 | ASTGSPSNQPQH
TRBJ1-2 | TRBV27 | ASSLWVPGAGSGGYT
TRBJ2-1 | TRBV7-9 | ASSGTAYNEQF
TRBJ2-2 | TRBV7-6 | ASSLGQAGVVGELF
TRBJ1-6 | TRBV7-2 | ASSSRDRVSPLH
TRBJ1-6 | TRBV30 | AWVTGAVDSPLH
TRBJ2-3 | TRBV5-4 | ASTPERGGLVPDTQY
TRBJ2-2 | TRBV2 | ASRGGNTGELF
TRBJ2-2 | TRBV11-3 | ASSLGQGGPGELF
TRBJ1-1 | TRBV7-2 | ASSPPPTGSTEAF
TRBJ1-4 | TRBV7-6 | ASSLNRGLSEKLF
TRBJ1-4 | TRBV5-1 | ASSSTSGGANEKLF
TRBJ2-5 | TRBV9 | ASSASGTGRRETQY
TRBJ2-7 | TRBV19 | ASSTTPAGEQY
TRBJ2-5 | TRBV18 | ASSRETSGIETQY
TRBJ2-1 | TRBV7-8 | ASSFKTSGYNEQF
TRBJ2-7 | TRBV4-1 | ASSQGTGDQYEQY
TRBJ2-1 | TRBV9 | ASSFGTSGPSSYNEQF